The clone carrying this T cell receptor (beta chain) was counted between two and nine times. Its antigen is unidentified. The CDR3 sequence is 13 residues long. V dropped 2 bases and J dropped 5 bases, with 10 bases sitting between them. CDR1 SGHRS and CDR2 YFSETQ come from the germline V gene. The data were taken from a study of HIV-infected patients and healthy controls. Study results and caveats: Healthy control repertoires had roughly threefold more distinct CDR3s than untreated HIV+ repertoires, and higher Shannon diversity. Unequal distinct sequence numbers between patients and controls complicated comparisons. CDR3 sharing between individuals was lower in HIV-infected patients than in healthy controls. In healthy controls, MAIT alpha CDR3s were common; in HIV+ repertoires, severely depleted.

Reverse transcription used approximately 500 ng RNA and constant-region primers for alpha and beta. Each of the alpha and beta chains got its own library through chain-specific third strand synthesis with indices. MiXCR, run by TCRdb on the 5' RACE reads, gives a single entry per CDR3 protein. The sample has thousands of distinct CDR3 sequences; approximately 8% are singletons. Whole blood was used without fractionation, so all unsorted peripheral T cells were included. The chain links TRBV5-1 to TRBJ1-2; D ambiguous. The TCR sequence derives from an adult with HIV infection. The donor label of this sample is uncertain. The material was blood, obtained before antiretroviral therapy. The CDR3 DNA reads TGCGCCAGCAGCTTCGACAAGACGTATGGCTACACCTTC. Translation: CASSFDKTYGYTF.